This passage covers 16 T cell receptor beta chains from one sample sequenced in a study of regulatory T cells in long-lasting Graves disease. Described time point: persistent/refractory GD, antithyroid drugs over 5 years with positive TRAb. PBMCs were the source of the RNA used for TCR sequencing. Assembly of TCR beta libraries relied on iRepertoire HTBI primers together with Arm-PCR of CDR3 regions. MiXCR, run by TCRdb on the multiplex PCR reads, gives a single entry per CDR3 protein. The table lists a few hundred thousand distinct CDR3 sequences, more than 20% of them singletons. This sample comprised peripheral blood mononuclear cells (PBMCs), obtained when the disease was refractory, from a patient treated with antithyroid drugs. These receptor sequences come from a woman aged 40 to 50 with Graves disease.

In DNA form, the CDR3 reads TGTGCCAGCAGTTACTCGTCGACAGGGGGTGATCAGCCCCAGCATTTT. Protein product: CASSYSSTGGDQPQHF. The rearrangement uses TRBV6-5 and TRBJ1-5, with 9 bases fitting TRBD1. Germline CDR1 and CDR2: MNHEY and SVGAGI. With V trimmed by 0 bases and J by 5 bases, 5 bases remained unmatched. The CDR3 spans 16 residues.

Comment on this clonotype: A read error is possible here, since a much larger clone lies one base away. The CDR3 bases are TGTGCCAGCAATGACTCGAGCAACAATGAGCAGTTCTTC. As protein: CASNDSSNNEQFF. The chain carries TRBV2 and TRBJ2-1; D is unresolved. This CDR3 is built from 13 residues. Trimming took 7 bases from V and 5 from J, leaving 12 bases between them. The germline V gene encodes CDR1 SNHLY and CDR2 FYNNEI.

CDR3 loop: CASSFSTGTGYGYTF. CDR3 sequence (DNA): TGTGCCAGCAGCTTTTCGACAGGGACGGGCTATGGCTACACCTTC. This chain uses TRBV7-9 with TRBJ1-2, with 7 bases identical to TRBD1. J gave up 4 bases and V 3 bases, and 8 bases lay outside the gene matches. CDR3 size: 15 residues. Per the germline V gene, CDR1 is SEHNR and CDR2 is FQNEAQ (reference sequence). Drawing the rest from reference TRBV7-9 and TRBJ1-2, the complete variable domain is DTGVSQNPRHKITKRGQNVTFRCDPISEHNRLYWYRQTLGQGPEFLTYFQNEAQLEKSRLLSDRFSAERPKGSFSTLEIQRTEQGDSAMYLCASSFSTGTGYGYTFGSGTRLTVV.

Many counts were recorded for this clonotype. For the CDR3, the DNA is TGTGCCAGCAGTCGGACTAGCGGGAACAGCTACGAGCAGTACTTC. This encodes CASSRTSGNSYEQYF. V is TRBV28 and J is TRBJ2-7; TRBD2 matches at 12 bases. Germline V gene sequence: CDR1 MDHEN, CDR2 SYDVKM. The CDR3 extends over 15 amino acids. V dropped 5 bases and J dropped 3; count of bases not matched to a gene: 5.

In this sample, this clonotype turned up a few times. The rearrangement joins TRBV10-3 to TRBJ2-7; 13 bases map to TRBD2. Looked up from germline, CDR1 is ENHRY and CDR2 is SYGVKD. The CDR3 length is 16 residues. The V segment lost 8 bases and the J segment 2 bases; nucleotides outside the gene matches: 9. CDR3 residues: CAIAPRGTSGTYEQYF. In DNA form, the CDR3 reads TGTGCCATCGCACCCCGCGGGACTAGCGGGACCTACGAGCAGTACTTC.

This clonotype was seen at least ten times. CDR3 DNA: TGTGCCAGCAGCGCATCACCCCTAGCGGCTAACCAAGAGACCCAGTACTTC. This translates into CASSASPLAANQETQYF. The chain recombines TRBV2 with TRBJ2-5; the match to TRBD2 covers 7 bases. Germline values: CDR1 SNHLY, CDR2 FYNNEI. The CDR3 consists of 17 residues. With V trimmed by 6 bases and J by 0 bases, 13 bases remained unmatched.

This clonotype was recorded at least ten times. The chain couples TRBV2 to TRBJ1-1; D is uncertain. Germline CDR1 and CDR2: SNHLY and FYNNEI. This CDR3 region has 14 residues. V was clipped by 7 bases and J by 10 bases, with 22 bases between them. The CDR3 bases are TGTGCCAGCACTAAGACACCGGGAACCCCTGGAGCTTTCTTT. Translated, it gives CASTKTPGTPGAFF.

This clonotype has just a few counts. This chain links TRBV9 with TRBJ2-7; TRBD2 matches at 7 bases. This CDR3 has 13 residues. Germline V gene data show CDR1 as SGDLS and CDR2 as YYNGEE. V lost 4 bases and J lost 6; bases outside the gene matches: 7. CDR3 sequence: CASSRAGRFEQYF. CDR3 DNA: TGTGCCAGCAGCCGAGCGGGACGATTCGAGCAGTACTTC.

This clonotype was seen ten or more times. The rearrangement joins TRBV10-3 to TRBJ1-1; D remains unclear. The germline V and J ends were trimmed by 6 bases and 1 base, with 15 bases remaining between them. The CDR3 length is 15 residues. Germline V gene lookup returns CDR1 ENHRY and CDR2 SYGVKD. DNA for the CDR3: TGTGCCATCAGCGGAGTAACCGCCGGGAACACTGAAGCTTTCTTT. Amino acids: CAISGVTAGNTEAFF.

The chain uses TRBV7-9 and TRBJ2-5, with 14 bases identical to TRBD2. The DNA end is a closer match to TRBJ2-7, so the J assignment may be wrong. The CDR3 is 17 residues long. Germline assignment: CDR1 SEHNR and CDR2 FQNEAQ (reference sequence). The CDR3 here is CASSGLAGGLSSYEQYF. In nucleotides, the CDR3 is TGTGCCAGCAGCGGACTAGCGGGAGGTCTTAGCTCCTACGAGCAGTACTTC.

V is TRBV7-9 and J is TRBJ2-7; D uncertain. This CDR3 comprises 15 residues. The V and J ends lost 3 bases and 3 bases respectively, with 15 bases between them. Germline lookup yields CDR1 SEHNR and CDR2 FQNEAQ (reference sequence). The CDR3 region has the DNA TGTGCCAGCAGCTTGACCACGGGCGCGCTCTACGAGCAGTACTTC. Its protein is CASSLTTGALYEQYF.

J is TRBJ2-5 and V is TRBV30, with D possibly being TRBD1 (5 bases). Germline V gene sequence: CDR1 GTSNPN, CDR2 SVGIG (reference sequence). The CDR3 loop spans 15 amino acids. Between the trimmed V and J ends, which lost 1 base and 2 bases, there was a span of 14 bases. CDR3 coding DNA: TGTGCCTGGAGTGCAGGACATCTAGGACAAGAGACCCAGTACTTC. It yields the protein CAWSAGHLGQETQYF.

This clonotype was seen repeatedly, ten times or more. The CDR3 DNA reads as TGTGCCAGCAGCCATGACAGACACTTTGAAGCTTTCTTT. Its translation is CASSHDRHFEAFF. The chain carries TRBV28 and TRBJ1-1; D might be TRBD1 (5 bases). Per germline, CDR1 MDHEN and CDR2 SYDVKM. V lost 6 bases and J 7 bases, leaving 15 bases between the germline ends. CDR3 length: 13 residues.

V is TRBV4-1 and J is TRBJ2-7, with D hard to call. Germline CDR1 reads MGHRA; CDR2 reads YSYEKL. With 1 base removed from V and 4 bases from J, the gap between germline ends came to 14 bases. The CDR3 is 15 residues long. The CDR3 DNA reads as TGCGCCAGCAGCCAAGTGGGTGTCCTACCGTACGAGCAGTACTTC. It specifies CASSQVGVLPYEQYF.

This clonotype was counted at least ten times. The CDR3 DNA follows: TGTGCCAGCAGTCCCTCAGCCCGACTAGCGGGCTCGAACGAGCAGTACTTC. Translated: CASSPSARLAGSNEQYF. The chain recombines TRBV28 with TRBJ2-7; 10 bases fit TRBD2. Losses at the gene ends were 5 bases for V and 5 bases for J; bases not matched to a gene: 15. Germline V gives CDR1 MDHEN, CDR2 SYDVKM. The CDR3 totals 17 residues.

The CDR3 protein is CASSLAGSRSGNTIYF. In DNA, the CDR3 is TGCGCCAGCAGCTTGGCAGGGTCCCGCTCTGGAAACACCATATATTTT. The chain couples TRBV5-1 to TRBJ1-3, with D perhaps TRBD1 (5 bases). Germline loops: CDR1 SGHRS, CDR2 YFSETQ. The V end lost 0 bases, the J end lost 0 bases, and 10 bases lay between the germline ends. This CDR3 has 16 residues.